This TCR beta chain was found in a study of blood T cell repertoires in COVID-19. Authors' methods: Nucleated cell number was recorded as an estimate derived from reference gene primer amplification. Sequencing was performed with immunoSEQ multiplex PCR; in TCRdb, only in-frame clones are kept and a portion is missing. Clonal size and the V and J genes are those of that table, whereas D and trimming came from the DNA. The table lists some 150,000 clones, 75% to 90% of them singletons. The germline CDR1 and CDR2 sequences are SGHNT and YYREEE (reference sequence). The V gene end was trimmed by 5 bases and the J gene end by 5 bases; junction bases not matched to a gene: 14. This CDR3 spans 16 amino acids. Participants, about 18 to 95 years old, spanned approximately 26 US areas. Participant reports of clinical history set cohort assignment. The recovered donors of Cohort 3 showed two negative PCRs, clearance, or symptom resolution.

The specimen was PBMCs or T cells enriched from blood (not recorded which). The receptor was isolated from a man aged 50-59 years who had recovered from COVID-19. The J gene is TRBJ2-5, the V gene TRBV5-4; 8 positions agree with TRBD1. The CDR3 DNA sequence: TGTGCCAGCAGTCAGTCAGGGGGCGCGGGCAGGGAGACCCAGTACTTC. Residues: CASSQSGGAGRETQYF.